Sequencing of this T cell receptor (beta chain) was carried out in a study of blood T cell repertoires in COVID-19 (TCRdb year 2020). With regard to the full study: Samples from collaborators originated in the United States, Italy and Spain and spanned both the acute and convalescent phases of COVID-19. A de-identified subject ID, COVID-19 status, age in years and sex were almost always included in the sample metadata. The material from the prospective study consisted of cDNA or gDNA derived from T cells, B-cell-depleted T cells, or PBMCs. A freely available public database, intended as a resource for researchers studying the immune response to SARS-CoV-2, is where the repertoires were released. Where HLA class I and class II types were available, the types were taken from metadata supplied by the sample provider, not from assay-based typing. Subjects who had been exposed to COVID-19, were actively infected with it, or had recovered from it provided the deeply sampled blood TCRbeta repertoires that made up the dataset. Samples came from the ongoing ImmuneRACE study (first 160 participants) plus 1,254 subjects from 6 global collaborators. The investigation overall reported the following: How much clinical and demographic metadata was included differed by source and by participant, and the metadata was provided uncurated.

CDR1 LGHDT and CDR2 YNNKEL were looked up in the germline V gene (reference sequence). Spanning cysteine to phenylalanine, the CDR3 consists of 14 amino acids. Solely the CDR3 DNA is kept, with 42 bases framed from the first base. Relative to germline, V is 2 bases shorter and J is 2 bases shorter, with 9 bases between their ends. Collaborating institutions collected whole blood in K2EDTA tubes following their own protocols. For TCRbeta analysis, collaborators shipped samples as frozen whole blood, isolated PBMCs, or DNA extracted from either of those sample types. The immunoSEQ Assay, a bias-controlled multiplex PCR, was used to amplify TCRbeta CDR3 regions from genomic DNA. Turning to the authors' computational methods: The number of nucleated cells in each sample was estimated from the amplification of reference gene primers within the assay. Sequence reads were collapsed and filtered to measure the absolute abundance of every unique TCRbeta CDR3 rearrangement. For each sample, productive Simpson clonality was calculated as the square root of Simpson's diversity index over productive rearrangements. As stored in TCRdb, this immuneACCESS dataset retains in-frame rearrangements with V and J assigned. A fraction of the clones does not appear; measured against another copy, unresolved V genes explain less than half of the discrepancy, and the remainder lacks a known reason. The V and J calls and the clone size are those of that table, but D and trimming were determined from the DNA. Here the sample has approximately 290,000 clones; around 89% occur a single time. Around 0.84% of the sample goes to the ten largest clones.

This clone came up once. No antigen is known for it. Base quality data are lacking; no much larger clone is found one base away. The rearrangement joined TRBV3-1 (or the pseudogene TRBV3-2) to TRBJ1-2, with the D gene not clear enough to name. The sequencing sample was made of peripheral blood. This clonotype was obtained from a man aged 25-45 years with acute or convalescent COVID-19. The nucleotides read TGTGCCAGCAGCCAAACACAACAAAACTATGGCTACACCTTC. Translated, it reads CASSQTQQNYGYTF.